The clone carrying this TCR beta chain turned up a few times. Its target is unknown. The data were obtained in a study of T cells after yellow fever vaccination. Looking at the study overall: Preparing low-cell-number fractions relied on SMART-Seq v4 Ultra Low Input.

Findings of the study overall: Among primary-vaccination clones, most reappeared after the booster, at 95% to 96% for CD4 and under 90% for CD8.

The CDR3 has 15 residues. In germline, CDR1 is SGHRS, CDR2 YFSETQ. V shed 0 bases and J shed 4 bases, with 13 bases lying between them. Synthesis of TCR cDNA relied on 5'RACE template switching, which attached a universal primer site and UMIs. TCRdb re-analysed the 5' RACE reads in MiXCR, keeping a single row per CDR3 protein. The table has some 400,000 distinct CDR3 sequences, around a sixth seen once. V usage is TRBV5-1 and J usage is TRBJ1-1; possible D gene TRBD1, 6 bases. This clonotype was sampled from a man in his late teens or twenties who received the YFV17D yellow fever vaccine. Sequenced here: PBMCs, sampled before the yellow fever booster vaccination. CDR3 amino acids: CASSLDTGLGTEAFF. As DNA, the CDR3 is TGCGCCAGCAGCTTGGATACAGGGCTGGGCACTGAAGCTTTCTTT.